What follows are 20 T cell receptor beta chains derived from one specimen sequenced in a study of tumor-infiltrating lymphocytes in localized non-small cell lung cancer. The repertoire was sequenced with immunoSEQ multiplex PCR; TCRdb's copy has only in-frame clones and lacks some. Altogether about 14,000 clones are present, roughly 75% being singletons, with the ten largest covering 4.1%. Material for sequencing was lung tumor tissue. These receptors were obtained from a human donor with non-small cell lung cancer.

The chain combines TRBV4-1 with TRBJ1-1; D is ambiguous. This CDR3 region has 11 residues. Germline loops: CDR1 MGHRA, CDR2 YSYEKL. V lost 2 bases and J 3 bases, leaving 1 base between the germline ends. CDR3 in DNA: TGCGCCAGCAGCCAATACACTGAAGCTTTCTTT. Protein sequence: CASSQYTEAFF.

The rearrangement uses TRBV11-2 and TRBJ2-5, with TRBD2 matching over 8 bases. J lost 5 bases, V lost 5 bases, and 10 bases had no gene match. The V gene's germline CDR1 is SGHAT and CDR2 FQNNGV. The CDR3 contains 15 residues. CDR3 sequence (DNA): TGTGCCAGCAGCCTTGTAAGCGGGAGCGGTGAGACCCAGTACTTC. Its protein product is CASSLVSGSGETQYF. Full variable domain (missing parts from reference TRBV11-2 and TRBJ2-5): EAGVAQSPRYKIIEKRQSVAFWCNPISGHATLYWYQQILGQGPKLLIQFQNNGVVDDSQLPKDRFSAERLKGVDSTLKIQPAKLEDSAVYLCASSLVSGSGETQYFGPGTRLLVL.

This clone occurred once. The chain couples TRBV10-3 to TRBJ2-3, with a tentative D call TRBD2 (5 bases). Germline CDR1 ENHRY, CDR2 SYGVKD. There are 15 residues in the CDR3. V was cut by 0 bases and J by 3 bases, with 10 bases left in between. In DNA form, the CDR3 reads TGTGCCATCAGTGAGTCGAATTGGGAGACAGATACGCAGTATTTT. Translating gives CAISESNWETDTQYF.

This clone appeared a few times. This chain links TRBV11-2 with TRBJ1-1; 12 bases are shared with TRBD1. Germline loops: CDR1 SGHAT, CDR2 FQNNGV. The CDR3 has 14 amino acids. Losses at the gene ends were 6 bases for V and 5 bases for J; bases not matched to a gene: 4. CDR3 region: CASRKGQGATEAFF. The CDR3 DNA reads as TGTGCCAGCAGGAAGGGACAGGGGGCGACTGAAGCTTTCTTT.

V gene TRBV2 combines with J gene TRBJ2-7, with D maybe TRBD1 (5 bases). The length of the CDR3 is 15 residues. Germline CDR1 and CDR2: SNHLY and FYNNEI. V was clipped by 4 bases and J by 2 bases, with 15 bases between them. The CDR3 DNA follows: TGTGCCAGCAGTGTGGGTCAGGGCGGAACCTACGAGCAGTACTTC. Protein: CASSVGQGGTYEQYF.

This rearrangement joins TRBV6-1 to TRBJ1-5; 9 positions match TRBD1. Germline V lookup: CDR1 MNHNS, CDR2 SASEGT. After removal of 6 bases from V and 2 bases from J, the junction contained 8 bases not matched to a gene. This CDR3 has 16 amino acids. The CDR3 here is CASRETGGERNQPQHF. The DNA for the CDR3 is TGTGCCAGCAGAGAAACAGGGGGCGAGCGCAATCAGCCCCAGCATTTT.

The V and J genes are TRBV2 and TRBJ2-3, with 9 positions matching TRBD1. Trimming removed 3 bases from V and 2 bases from J; junction bases left unmatched: 3. CDR1 is SNHLY and CDR2 is FYNNEI in the germline V gene. The CDR3 totals 15 residues. For the CDR3, the DNA is TGTGCCAGCAGTGACGGGACAGGGCACACAGATACGCAGTATTTT. This encodes CASSDGTGHTDTQYF.

This clone was counted once. The chain combines TRBV6-1 with TRBJ2-3, with D possibly TRBD2 on 6 matching bases. Germline loops: CDR1 MNHNS, CDR2 SASEGT. The CDR3 contains 17 residues. V lost 1 base and J 2 bases, leaving 16 bases between the germline ends. The CDR3 region has the DNA TGTGCCAGCAGTGAAGGGAAGACTAGTGGGTTCACAGATACGCAGTATTTT. It specifies CASSEGKTSGFTDTQYF.

This clone appeared a single time. The chain is built from TRBV1 and TRBJ2-1. TRBV1 is an annotated pseudogene. The CDR3 sequence is 16 residues long. CDR3 DNA: TGCACCAGCCCTGAGGGTGAGGGGAGCGGATTCAATGAGCAGTTCTTC. It codes for CTSPEGEGSGFNEQFF.

The genes are TRBV27 and TRBJ2-1; TRBD2 agrees at 13 bases. Germline V CDR1 and CDR2: MNHEY, SMNVEV (reference sequence). This CDR3 contains 16 residues. The ends lost 0 bases at V and 12 bases at J; junction bases unmatched: 8. The CDR3 DNA follows: TGTGCCAGCAGTTTATCGCAAACTAGCGGGAGGGGAGGGCAGTTCTTC. It specifies CASSLSQTSGRGGQFF.

The CDR3 is CASSFLAGAYEQYF. The CDR3 bases are TGCGCCAGCAGCTTTCTAGCGGGAGCCTACGAGCAGTACTTC. The V gene is TRBV5-1, the J gene TRBJ2-7; 10 nucleotides line up with TRBD2. The CDR3 runs 14 residues. Germline V gives CDR1 SGHRS, CDR2 YFSETQ. J gave up 2 bases and V 2 bases, and 1 base lay outside the gene matches.

The CDR3 protein is CASKRTGANEQFF. CDR3 in DNA: TGTGCCAGCAAGAGGACAGGGGCCAATGAGCAGTTCTTC. This chain links TRBV2 with TRBJ2-1; TRBD1 agrees at 9 bases. The length of the CDR3 is 13 residues. CDR1 is SNHLY, CDR2 FYNNEI, per germline. Trimming at V came to 7 bases and at J to 6 bases, leaving 4 bases not matched to a gene.

The V gene is TRBV18, the J gene TRBJ1-2, with 9 positions matching TRBD1. V lost 3 bases to trimming and J lost 8 bases; unmatched junction nucleotides: 13. Germline CDR1 and CDR2: KGHSH and LQKENI. CDR3 length: 16 amino acids. The CDR3 sequence: CASSPNPGTGFGGYTF. The CDR3 bases are TGTGCCAGCTCACCCAATCCCGGGACAGGGTTTGGGGGCTACACCTTC.

This chain connects TRBV10-1 to TRBJ2-3; 11 bases agree with TRBD2. V trimming: 0 bases; J trimming: 5 bases; junction bases outside the gene matches: 7. Germline V gene lookup returns CDR1 WNHNN and CDR2 SYGVQD (reference sequence). This CDR3 is 17 amino acids long. The CDR3 DNA is TGCGCCAGCAGTGAGTCGTCGGTAGCGGGGGGGCAAGATACGCAGTATTTT. Amino acids: CASSESSVAGGQDTQYF.

The V call is TRBV15, the J call TRBJ2-3; 14 bases align to TRBD2. The germline CDR1 and CDR2 sequences are LNHNV and YYDKDF (reference sequence). V was clipped by 1 base and J by 5 bases; unmatched bases: 5. This CDR3 spans 17 amino acids. CDR3 loop: CATSRGGTSGRRDTQYF. CDR3 bases: TGTGCCACCAGCAGAGGTGGGACTAGCGGGAGACGAGATACGCAGTATTTT.

V gene TRBV7-9 combines with J gene TRBJ2-7; D ambiguous. From germline, CDR1 is SEHNR and CDR2 FQNEAQ (reference sequence). Deletions cut 2 bases from V and 5 bases from J, with 7 bases between. The CDR3 spans 12 residues. The chain's CDR3 is CASSLILHEQYF. The CDR3, as DNA: TGTGCCAGCAGCTTAATTCTCCACGAGCAGTACTTC.

This sequence joins TRBV7-2 and TRBJ1-2, with 9 bases matching TRBD1. CDR3 length equals 17 residues. Germline V gene sequence: CDR1 SGHTA, CDR2 FQGNSA. Unmatched junction bases numbered 14, after V lost 5 bases and J lost 4 bases. CDR3 amino acids: CASSDSRDRGISYGYTF. The DNA of the CDR3 is TGTGCCAGCAGCGATAGCCGTGACAGGGGGATTTCCTATGGCTACACCTTC.

V gene TRBV19 combines with J gene TRBJ1-4; 7 nucleotides match TRBD1. V lost 5 bases to trimming and J lost 7 bases; unmatched junction nucleotides: 7. Germline V CDR1 and CDR2: LNHDA, SQIVND (reference sequence). The CDR3 has 14 amino acids. The DNA of the CDR3 is TGTGCCAGTAGTCCAAGGGGGCGGCCTGAAAAACTGTTTTTT. As protein: CASSPRGRPEKLFF.

The rearrangement links TRBV4-1 to TRBJ2-2, with TRBD2 identical over 11 bases. Trimming cost V 1 base and J 1 base; bases outside gene matches: 5. Germline V lookup: CDR1 MGHRA, CDR2 YSYEKL. This CDR3 has 18 residues. The CDR3 DNA sequence: TGCGCCAGCAGCCAAGCTTTTGGGACTAGCGGGAACACCGGGGAGCTGTTTTTT. This sequence encodes CASSQAFGTSGNTGELFF.

This clone was recorded only once. The V call is TRBV29-1, the J call TRBJ2-2; 10 positions agree with TRBD2. V lost 6 bases to trimming and J lost 1 base; unmatched junction nucleotides: 14. The CDR3 loop spans 18 amino acids. Germline V gene data show CDR1 as SQVTM and CDR2 as ANQGSEA. CDR3 protein: CSVGRSSGGARNTGELFF. CDR3 DNA sequence: TGCAGCGTGGGAAGGTCCAGCGGGGGGGCCCGGAACACCGGGGAGCTGTTTTTT.